What follows is one T cell receptor beta chain and its context. Profiled with immunoSEQ multiplex PCR; TCRdb holds only in-frame clones, not every one. Counted here are fewer than 200,000 clones, more than 75% occurring once; the ten biggest clones make up 2% to 3%. The sample originates from a study of cytomegalovirus exposure and HLA in healthy donors. The CDR3 runs 14 residues. Germline V gene data show CDR1 as MNHEY and CDR2 as SVGAGI. With 7 bases removed from V and 6 bases from J, the gap between germline ends came to 18 bases. This TCR was sampled from a man aged 18-30 years in good health and CMV-seropositive. Source material: PBMCs. The V gene is TRBV6-5, the J gene TRBJ1-1, with D perhaps TRBD1 (6 bases). CDR3 protein: CASTIRGGRAEAFF. In DNA, the CDR3 is TGTGCCAGCACCATACGGGGGGGCCGGGCTGAAGCTTTCTTT.